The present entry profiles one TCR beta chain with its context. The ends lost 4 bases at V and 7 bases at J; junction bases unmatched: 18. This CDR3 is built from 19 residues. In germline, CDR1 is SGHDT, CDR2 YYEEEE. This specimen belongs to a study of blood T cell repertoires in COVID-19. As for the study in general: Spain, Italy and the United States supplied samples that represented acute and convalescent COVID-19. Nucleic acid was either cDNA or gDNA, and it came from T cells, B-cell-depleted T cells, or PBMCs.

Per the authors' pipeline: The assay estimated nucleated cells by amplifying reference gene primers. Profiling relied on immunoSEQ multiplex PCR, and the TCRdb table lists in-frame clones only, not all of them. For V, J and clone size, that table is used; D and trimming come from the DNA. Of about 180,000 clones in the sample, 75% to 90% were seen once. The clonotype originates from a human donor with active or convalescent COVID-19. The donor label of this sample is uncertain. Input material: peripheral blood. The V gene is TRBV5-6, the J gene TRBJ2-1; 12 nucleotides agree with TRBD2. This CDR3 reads CASSHYLIGLAGSRNEQFF. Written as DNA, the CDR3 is TGTGCCAGCAGCCACTACCTTATAGGACTAGCGGGATCCCGAAATGAGCAGTTCTTC. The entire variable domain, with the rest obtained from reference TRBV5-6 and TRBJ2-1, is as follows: DAGVTQSPTHLIKTRGQQVTLRCSPKSGHDTVSWYQQALGQGPQFIFQYYEEEERQRGNFPDRFSGHQFPNYSSELNVNALLLGDSALYLCASSHYLIGLAGSRNEQFFGPGTRLTVL.